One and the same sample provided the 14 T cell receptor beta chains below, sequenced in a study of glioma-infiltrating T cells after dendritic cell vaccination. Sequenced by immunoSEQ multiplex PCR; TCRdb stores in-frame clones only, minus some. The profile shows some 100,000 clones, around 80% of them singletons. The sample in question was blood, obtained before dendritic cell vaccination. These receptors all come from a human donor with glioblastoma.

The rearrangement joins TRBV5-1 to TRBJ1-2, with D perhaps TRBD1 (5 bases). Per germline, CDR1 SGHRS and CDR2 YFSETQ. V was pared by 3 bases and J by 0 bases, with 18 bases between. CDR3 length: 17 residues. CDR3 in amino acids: CASSSTGMTPANYGYTF. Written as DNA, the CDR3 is TGCGCCAGCAGCTCTACAGGAATGACACCTGCTAACTATGGCTACACCTTC.

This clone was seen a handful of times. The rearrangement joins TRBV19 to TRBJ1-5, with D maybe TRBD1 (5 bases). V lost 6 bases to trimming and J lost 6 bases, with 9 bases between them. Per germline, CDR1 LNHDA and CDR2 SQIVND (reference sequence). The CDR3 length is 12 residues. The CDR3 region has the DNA TGTGCCAGTAGACAGGCGAGTCAGCCCCAGCATTTT. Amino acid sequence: CASRQASQPQHF.

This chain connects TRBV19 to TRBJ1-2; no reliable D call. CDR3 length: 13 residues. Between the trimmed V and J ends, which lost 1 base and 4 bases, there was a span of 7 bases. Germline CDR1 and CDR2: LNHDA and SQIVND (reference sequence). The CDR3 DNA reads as TGTGCCAGTAGTATAGTAAGCGGCTATGGCTACACCTTC. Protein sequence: CASSIVSGYGYTF. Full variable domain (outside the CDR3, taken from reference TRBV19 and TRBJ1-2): DGGITQSPKYLFRKEGQNVTLSCEQNLNHDAMYWYRQDPGQGLRLIYYSQIVNDFQKGDIAEGYSVSREKKESFPLTVTSAQKNPTAFYLCASSIVSGYGYTFGSGTRLTVV.

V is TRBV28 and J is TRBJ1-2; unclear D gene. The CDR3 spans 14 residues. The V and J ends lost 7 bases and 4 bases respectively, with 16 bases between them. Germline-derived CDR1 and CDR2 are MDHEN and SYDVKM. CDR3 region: CASNSALVPYGYTF. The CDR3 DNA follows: TGTGCCAGCAACTCCGCCCTAGTTCCCTATGGCTACACCTTC.

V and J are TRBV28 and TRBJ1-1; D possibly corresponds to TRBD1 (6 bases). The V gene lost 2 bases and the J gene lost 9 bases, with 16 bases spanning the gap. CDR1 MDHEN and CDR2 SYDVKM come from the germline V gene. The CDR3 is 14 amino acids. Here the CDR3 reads CASSLRGAGSKAFF. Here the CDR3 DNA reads TGTGCCAGCAGTTTACGGGGGGCAGGTTCCAAAGCTTTCTTT. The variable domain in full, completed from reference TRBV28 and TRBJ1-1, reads DVKVTQSSRYLVKRTGEKVFLECVQDMDHENMFWYRQDPGLGLRLIYFSYDVKMKEKGDIPEGYSVSREKKERFSLILESASTNQTSMYLCASSLRGAGSKAFFGQGTRLTVV.

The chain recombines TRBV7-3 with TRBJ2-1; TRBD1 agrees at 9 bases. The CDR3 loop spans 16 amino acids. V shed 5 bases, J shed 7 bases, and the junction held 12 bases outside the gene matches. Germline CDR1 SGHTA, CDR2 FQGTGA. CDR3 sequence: CASSPTPGTGLNEQFF. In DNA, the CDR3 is TGTGCCAGCAGCCCAACCCCCGGGACAGGGCTGAATGAGCAGTTCTTC.

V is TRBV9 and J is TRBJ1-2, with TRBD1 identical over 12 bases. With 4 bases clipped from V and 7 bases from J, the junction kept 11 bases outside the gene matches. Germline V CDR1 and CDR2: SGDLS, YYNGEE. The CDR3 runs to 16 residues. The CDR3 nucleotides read TGTGCCAGCAGCATAGTGCCGGGACAGGGGGCGGGTGGCTACACCTTC. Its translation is CASSIVPGQGAGGYTF. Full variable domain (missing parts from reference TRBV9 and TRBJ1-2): DSGVTQTPKHLITATGQRVTLRCSPRSGDLSVYWYQQSLDQGLQFLIQYYNGEERAKGNILERFSAQQFPDLHSELNLSSLELGDSALYFCASSIVPGQGAGGYTFGSGTRLTVV.

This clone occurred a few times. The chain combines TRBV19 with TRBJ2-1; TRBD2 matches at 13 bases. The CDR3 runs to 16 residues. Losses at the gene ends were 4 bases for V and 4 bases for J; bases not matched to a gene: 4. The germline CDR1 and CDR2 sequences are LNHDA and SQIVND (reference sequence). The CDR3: CASSRLAGGIYNEQFF. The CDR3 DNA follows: TGTGCCAGTAGTAGACTAGCGGGAGGAATATACAATGAGCAGTTCTTC. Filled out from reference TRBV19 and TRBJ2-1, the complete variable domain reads DGGITQSPKYLFRKEGQNVTLSCEQNLNHDAMYWYRQDPGQGLRLIYYSQIVNDFQKGDIAEGYSVSREKKESFPLTVTSAQKNPTAFYLCASSRLAGGIYNEQFFGPGTRLTVL.

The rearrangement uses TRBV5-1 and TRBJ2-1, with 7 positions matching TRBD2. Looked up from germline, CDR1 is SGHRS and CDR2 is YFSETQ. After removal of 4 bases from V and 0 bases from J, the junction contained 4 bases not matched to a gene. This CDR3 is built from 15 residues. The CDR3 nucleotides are TGCGCCAGCAGCCTGGCTAGCGGCTCCTACAATGAGCAGTTCTTC. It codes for CASSLASGSYNEQFF.

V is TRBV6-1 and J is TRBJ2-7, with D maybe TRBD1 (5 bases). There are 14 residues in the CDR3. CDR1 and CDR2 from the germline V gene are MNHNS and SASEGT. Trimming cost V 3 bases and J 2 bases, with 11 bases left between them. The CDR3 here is CASSDRASPYEQYF. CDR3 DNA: TGTGCCAGCAGTGACAGGGCCAGCCCCTACGAGCAGTACTTC.

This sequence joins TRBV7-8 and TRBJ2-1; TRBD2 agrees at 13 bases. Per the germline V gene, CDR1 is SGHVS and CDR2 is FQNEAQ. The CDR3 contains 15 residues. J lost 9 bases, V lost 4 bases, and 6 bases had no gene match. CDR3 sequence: CASSSTSGGSGEQFF. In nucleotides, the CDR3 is TGTGCCAGCAGCTCGACTAGCGGGGGGTCAGGTGAGCAGTTCTTC.

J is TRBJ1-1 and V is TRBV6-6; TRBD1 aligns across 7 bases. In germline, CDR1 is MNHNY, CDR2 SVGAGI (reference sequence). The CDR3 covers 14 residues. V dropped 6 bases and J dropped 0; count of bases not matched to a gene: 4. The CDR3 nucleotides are TGTGCCAGCAGGGGACAGCCCTTGAACACTGAAGCTTTCTTT. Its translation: CASRGQPLNTEAFF.

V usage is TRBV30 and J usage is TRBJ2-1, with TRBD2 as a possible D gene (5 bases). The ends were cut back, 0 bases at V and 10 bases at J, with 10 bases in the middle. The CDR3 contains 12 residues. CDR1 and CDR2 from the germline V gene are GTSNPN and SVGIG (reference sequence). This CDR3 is CAWSVRGREQFF. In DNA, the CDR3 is TGTGCCTGGAGTGTACGAGGGCGGGAGCAGTTCTTC. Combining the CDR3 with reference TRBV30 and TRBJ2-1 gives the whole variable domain SQTIHQWPATLVQPVGSPLSLECTVEGTSNPNLYWYRQAAGRGLQLLFYSVGIGQISSEVPQNLSASRPQDRQFILSSKKLLLSDSGFYLCAWSVRGREQFFGPGTRLTVL.

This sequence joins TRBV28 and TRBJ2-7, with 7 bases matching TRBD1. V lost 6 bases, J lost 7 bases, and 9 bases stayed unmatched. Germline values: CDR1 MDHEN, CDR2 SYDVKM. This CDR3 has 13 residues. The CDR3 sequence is CASRRTGVGEQYF. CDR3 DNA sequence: TGTGCCAGCAGGCGCACAGGGGTTGGGGAGCAGTACTTC.